A single sample is the source of the 27 T cell receptor beta chains below, sequenced in a study of T cells in Graves' hyperthyroidism and ophthalmopathy. Using RNA transcripts as the source, TCR beta CDR3 regions were amplified. A first-round RT-PCR of the TCR CDR3 used the HTBI primer set. TCRdb ran MiXCR on the multiplex PCR reads and lists one entry per CDR3 protein. The sample records about 92,000 distinct CDR3 sequences, approximately 56% being singletons. The sample consisted of blood. The receptor set was obtained from a woman between 40 and 55 years old with Graves' hyperthyroidism.

This clonotype was observed once. The chain employs TRBV5-1 and TRBJ2-5; 11 bases align to TRBD1. The CDR3 has 16 amino acids. The junction had 8 bases not matched to a gene; V was cut back by 4 bases and J by 3 bases. The germline gives CDR1 SGHRS, CDR2 YFSETQ. CDR3 bases: TGCGCCAGCAGCGTAGGCGGACAGGGGGCAGAAGAGACCCAGTACTTC. Amino acids: CASSVGGQGAEETQYF.

This clonotype has at least ten counts. The chain is built from TRBV6-5 and TRBJ1-5; TRBD1 matches 9 bases. Trimming cost V 10 bases and J 6 bases; bases outside gene matches: 13. Germline CDR1 MNHEY, CDR2 SVGAGI. The CDR3 runs 15 residues. Here the CDR3 DNA reads TGTGCCACCCTTGCGGCCGGGACAGGGCTTCAGCCCCAGCATTTT. Protein sequence: CATLAAGTGLQPQHF.

This clonotype was seen repeatedly, ten times or more. This chain links TRBV4-3 with TRBJ2-7, with D perhaps TRBD2 (5 bases). Germline CDR1 is LGHNA and CDR2 is YSLEER. The V gene lost 0 bases and the J gene lost 5 bases, with 14 bases spanning the gap. CDR3 length: 15 amino acids. The CDR3 coding sequence is TGCGCCAGCAGCCAAGAGGAAGGGAGAGGCAACGAGCAGTACTTC. It yields the protein CASSQEEGRGNEQYF.

A note on this clonotype: A much larger clone differs from this one at a single base, so this may be a read error. The chain recombines TRBV7-6 with TRBJ2-7, with 11 nucleotides matching TRBD2. The CDR3 extends over 15 amino acids. Per germline, CDR1 SGHVS and CDR2 FNYEAQ. V shed 4 bases and J 6 bases; nucleotides not matched to a gene: 8. The CDR3 spells CASSSIGTSGAEQYF. CDR3 nucleotide sequence: TGTGCCAGCAGCTCGATCGGGACTAGCGGAGCCGAGCAGTACTTC.

The genes are TRBV24-1 and TRBJ1-2; 9 positions agree with TRBD1. Germline-derived CDR1 and CDR2 are KGHDR and SFDVKD. This CDR3 region has 16 residues. V trimming: 0 bases; J trimming: 7 bases; junction bases outside the gene matches: 8. The CDR3 sequence is CATSDLKGQGWSGYTF. As DNA, the CDR3 is TGTGCCACCAGTGATTTGAAGGGACAGGGCTGGTCTGGCTACACCTTC.

A word on this clonotype: This likely comes from a read error, as the CDR3 has no conserved phenylalanine or tryptophan at its end. No DNA is shown, since the ends of the CDR3 on it are uncertain; the CDR3 is the one TCRdb lists. V and J are TRBV7-8 and TRBJ1-5. The CDR3 comprises 16 residues, both ends counted. Looked up from germline, CDR1 is SGHVS and CDR2 is FQNEAQ. The CDR3 spells CASRLPSGDSNQPRHS.

Ten or more counts support this clonotype. V usage is TRBV2 and J usage is TRBJ2-2; 10 nucleotides align to TRBD1. V lost 8 bases to trimming and J lost 1 base; unmatched junction nucleotides: 10. The germline CDR1 and CDR2 sequences are SNHLY and FYNNEI. The CDR3 length is 17 residues. CDR3 sequence reads: CASGDRGPSRNTGELFF. DNA for the CDR3: TGTGCCAGCGGGGACAGGGGCCCCTCAAGGAACACCGGGGAGCTGTTTTTT. The full variable domain, with the rest looked up from reference TRBV2 and TRBJ2-2, is EPEVTQTPSHQVTQMGQEVILRCVPISNHLYFYWYRQILGQKVEFLVSFYNNEISEKSEIFDDQFSVERPDGSNFTLKIRSTKLEDSAMYFCASGDRGPSRNTGELFFGEGSRLTVL.

Details on this clonotype: The CDR3 does not end in the conserved phenylalanine or tryptophan, so this is likely a read error. The rearrangement links TRBV5-5 to TRBJ1-6; TRBD1 might be the D (5 bases). Per the germline V gene, CDR1 is SGHKS and CDR2 is YYEKEE (reference sequence). Trimming cost V 6 bases and J 7 bases, with 11 bases left between them. There are 13 residues in the CDR3. CDR3 loop: CASNKAGNSPLHL. As DNA, the CDR3 is TGTGCCAGCAACAAAGCAGGGAATTCACCCCTCCACCTT.

This clonotype was recorded at least ten times. The rearrangement uses TRBV4-1 and TRBJ1-2; no reliable D call. The CDR3 consists of 16 residues. CDR1 is MGHRA and CDR2 is YSYEKL in the germline V gene. Trimming stripped 4 bases from V and 3 bases from J, with 18 bases between. CDR3 loop: CASSPTAASTDYGYTF. The CDR3 coding sequence is TGCGCCAGCAGCCCCACTGCCGCCAGCACGGACTATGGCTACACCTTC.

In DNA form, the CDR3 reads TGTGCCATCAGTGAGCGGACGAATGAAAAACTGTTTTTT. Its translation: CAISERTNEKLFF. This rearrangement joins TRBV10-3 to TRBJ1-4, with D unclear. The CDR3 has 13 amino acids. Trimming removed 2 bases from V and 5 bases from J, with 6 bases in between. Looked up from germline, CDR1 is ENHRY and CDR2 is SYGVKD.

V gene TRBV29-1 combines with J gene TRBJ1-1, with a tentative D call TRBD1 (6 bases). V lost 6 bases and J lost 5, with 10 bases in between. Germline assignment: CDR1 SQVTM and CDR2 ANQGSEA. This CDR3 has 11 amino acids. The CDR3 protein is CSVGTGTEAFF. The DNA of the CDR3 is TGCAGCGTAGGAACAGGGACTGAAGCTTTCTTT.

In regard to this clonotype: Just one base apart from a much larger clone, this may be a read error. This chain links TRBV28 with TRBJ2-7; the D is unclear. This CDR3 is 12 amino acids long. Germline assignment: CDR1 MDHEN and CDR2 SYDVKM. The germline V and J ends were trimmed by 3 bases and 3 bases, with 6 bases remaining between them. DNA for the CDR3: TGTGCCAGCAGTTTCGGGCGCTACGAGCAGTACTTC. Translating gives CASSFGRYEQYF.

V and J are TRBV7-8 and TRBJ2-5, with 8 bases aligning to TRBD2. J was trimmed by 3 bases and V by 1 base; bases with no gene match: 10. Looked up from germline, CDR1 is SGHVS and CDR2 is FQNEAQ. The CDR3 contains 17 residues. The DNA for the CDR3 is TGTGCCAGCAGCTTAGGATCTAGCGGGCTGGGTAAAGAGACCCAGTACTTC. Translation: CASSLGSSGLGKETQYF.

This chain joins TRBV12-3 or TRBV12-4 and TRBJ1-1; D perhaps matches TRBD1 (5 bases). V was cut by 2 bases and J by 5 bases, with 9 bases left in between. This CDR3 has 13 residues. DNA of the CDR3: TGTGCCAGCAGTTTATTGGGACGAACTGAAGCTTTCTTT. Its translation is CASSLLGRTEAFF.

This clonotype was seen only a few times. This rearrangement joins TRBV5-6 to TRBJ2-6, with D tentatively TRBD1 (7 bases). V dropped 4 bases and J dropped 4 bases, with 21 bases sitting between them. Germline V CDR1 and CDR2: SGHDT, YYEEEE. The CDR3 consists of 18 residues. The CDR3 DNA reads TGTGCCAGCAGCCCCGGCGGGACAGCTAACACCGGGGCCAACGTCCTGACTTTC. Its protein is CASSPGGTANTGANVLTF.

The chain joins TRBV6-5 to TRBJ1-2; D is ambiguous. V dropped 0 bases and J dropped 12 bases, with 17 bases sitting between them. This CDR3 has 14 residues. From germline, CDR1 is MNHEY and CDR2 SVGAGI. The CDR3 is CASSYSGALSGNTF. In nucleotides, the CDR3 is TGTGCCAGCAGTTACTCAGGCGCACTCTCTGGAAACACCTTC.

This chain links TRBV10-3 with TRBJ2-7; possibly TRBD1 for D (6 bases). The germline gives CDR1 ENHRY, CDR2 SYGVKD. V lost 6 bases to trimming and J lost 7 bases, with 16 bases between them. The CDR3 consists of 13 residues. CDR3 sequence reads: CAIRGTRGREQYF. The CDR3 DNA sequence: TGTGCCATCAGGGGCACCAGGGGAAGGGAGCAGTACTTC.

This clonotype appeared a single time. This chain joins TRBV2 and TRBJ2-6; possibly TRBD1 for D (6 bases). Per the germline V gene, CDR1 is SNHLY and CDR2 is FYNNEI. The CDR3 spans 16 residues. V was clipped by 6 bases and J by 0 bases, with 12 bases between them. CDR3 loop: CASRRGHISGANVLTF. CDR3 DNA: TGTGCCAGCAGGAGGGGACATATCTCTGGGGCCAACGTCCTGACTTTC.

This clonotype has at least ten counts. V is TRBV5-1 and J is TRBJ2-5; unclear D gene. Trimming removed 4 bases at V and 2 bases at J, with 15 bases between. Germline V gene sequence: CDR1 SGHRS, CDR2 YFSETQ. The CDR3 is made up of 15 amino acids. CDR3 sequence (DNA): TGCGCCAGCAGCCATGATGCTGATAGACAAGAGACCCAGTACTTC. This sequence encodes CASSHDADRQETQYF.

The V and J genes are TRBV29-1 and TRBJ2-5; 11 bases are shared with TRBD2. V lost 6 bases, J lost 3 bases, and 3 bases stayed unmatched. CDR1 and CDR2 from the germline V gene are SQVTM and ANQGSEA. The CDR3 runs to 13 residues. DNA for the CDR3: TGCAGCGTCGGGACTAGCGGAAAAGAGACCCAGTACTTC. It is translated as CSVGTSGKETQYF.

This chain uses TRBV7-3 with TRBJ1-4; 8 bases align to TRBD1. The J segment lost 8 bases and the V segment lost 11 bases, leaving 13 bases of the junction unmatched. The CDR3 extends over 14 amino acids. Germline V gives CDR1 SGHTA, CDR2 FQGTGA. The CDR3 nucleotides are TGTGCCGGCCTTAACCCGGACAGGGAGGAAAAACTGTTTTTT. It specifies CAGLNPDREEKLFF.

This clonotype was picked up a small number of times. The CDR3 loop is CASRGLTFSYEQYF. CDR3 nucleotide sequence: TGTGCCAGCAGGGGACTAACGTTCTCCTACGAGCAGTACTTC. The chain combines TRBV6-1 with TRBJ2-7; the match to TRBD2 covers 7 bases. Unmatched junction bases numbered 5, after V lost 6 bases and J lost 0 bases. CDR1 and CDR2 from the germline V gene are MNHNS and SASEGT. There are 14 residues in the CDR3.

Note on this clonotype: At one end, the junction sequence differs from germline, possibly due to a read error. The chain recombines TRBV5-1 with TRBJ1-1; possible D gene TRBD1, 6 bases. Germline V gene sequence: CDR1 SGHRS, CDR2 YFSETQ. The CDR3 spans 13 residues. This CDR3 reads CASSLTGTTEALF. In DNA, the CDR3 is TGCGCCAGCAGCTTGACAGGGACCACTGAAGCTCTCTTT.

The chain has TRBV19 and TRBJ1-1, with D possibly being TRBD1 (6 bases). Per germline, CDR1 LNHDA and CDR2 SQIVND (reference sequence). Trimming took off 5 bases at V and 10 bases at J, with 14 bases between the two ends. The length of the CDR3 is 12 residues. The CDR3 reads CASSFGGPGAFF. CDR3 DNA: TGTGCCAGTAGTTTTGGGGGCCCTGGAGCTTTCTTT.

The gene calls are TRBV4-2 and TRBJ1-5; maybe TRBD1 (6 bases). Germline CDR1 LGHNA, CDR2 YNFKEQ. V was cut by 5 bases and J by 3 bases, with 11 bases left in between. The CDR3 runs to 14 residues. The CDR3 DNA reads TGTGCCAGCAGCTTGAGGGGGAACAATCAGCCCCAGCATTTT. Its protein is CASSLRGNNQPQHF.

Comment on this clonotype: With a much larger clone just one base away, this may be a read error. The V and J genes are TRBV20-1 and TRBJ1-2, with 7 nucleotides matching TRBD1. Germline CDR1 DFQATT, CDR2 SNEGSKA (reference sequence). After removal of 5 bases from V and 0 bases from J, the junction contained 9 bases not matched to a gene. The CDR3 length is 15 residues. The CDR3 loop is CSAPGRGEANYGYTF. In nucleotides, the CDR3 is TGCAGTGCTCCCGGCAGGGGGGAAGCTAACTATGGCTACACCTTC.

The chain is built from TRBV7-2 and TRBJ1-4; D call uncertain. The V end was cut by 6 bases, the J end by 8 bases, with 13 bases between. The germline V gene has CDR1 SGHTA and CDR2 FQGNSA. The CDR3 spans 13 residues. The CDR3 DNA sequence: TGTGCCAGCAGTAGAAGTGCTTTGGAAAAACTGTTTTTT. Protein sequence: CASSRSALEKLFF.